This entry features one TCR beta chain sequence. The source of the sample is a study of control samples from healthy donors and cancer patients. CDR3 length: 14 residues. CDR1 is SGHDT and CDR2 is YYEEEE in the germline V gene. Trimming left V 4 bases short and J 1 base short, with 11 bases between. The repertoire was sequenced with immunoSEQ multiplex PCR; TCRdb's copy has only in-frame clones and lacks some. The top ten hold approximately 2.5% of the sample, which has about 150,000 clones, roughly 92% seen once. The chain recombines TRBV5-6 with TRBJ1-2; tentative D call: TRBD1 (5 bases). The source material was blood. This TCR was sampled from a man aged 50-60 years in good health. CDR3 nucleotides: TGTGCCAGCAGCCCCGGACACTTTAACTATGGCTACACCTTC. Protein product: CASSPGHFNYGYTF. The variable domain in full, completed from reference TRBV5-6 and TRBJ1-2, reads DAGVTQSPTHLIKTRGQQVTLRCSPKSGHDTVSWYQQALGQGPQFIFQYYEEEERQRGNFPDRFSGHQFPNYSSELNVNALLLGDSALYLCASSPGHFNYGYTFGSGTRLTVV.